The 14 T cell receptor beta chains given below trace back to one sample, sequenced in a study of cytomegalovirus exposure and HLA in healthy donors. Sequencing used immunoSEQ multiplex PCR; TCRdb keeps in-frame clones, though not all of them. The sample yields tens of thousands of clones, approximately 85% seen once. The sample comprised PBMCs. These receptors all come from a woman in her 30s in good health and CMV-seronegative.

The DNA of the CDR3 is TGTGCCAGCAGCTTGGCTTCTTGGGCGGGAGTCTCCTACAATGAGCAGTTCTTC. Translating it yields CASSLASWAGVSYNEQFF. This chain joins TRBV5-6 and TRBJ2-1; 7 bases are a match to TRBD2. Germline-derived CDR1 and CDR2 are SGHDT and YYEEEE. The CDR3 spans 18 residues. The J segment lost 0 bases and the V segment lost 0 bases, leaving 9 bases of the junction unmatched.

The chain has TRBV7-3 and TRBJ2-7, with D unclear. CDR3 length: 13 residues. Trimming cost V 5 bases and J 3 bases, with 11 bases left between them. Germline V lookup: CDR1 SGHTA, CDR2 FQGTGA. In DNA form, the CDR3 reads TGTGCCAGCAGCCCCCCCGGTAGCTACGAGCAGTACTTC. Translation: CASSPPGSYEQYF.

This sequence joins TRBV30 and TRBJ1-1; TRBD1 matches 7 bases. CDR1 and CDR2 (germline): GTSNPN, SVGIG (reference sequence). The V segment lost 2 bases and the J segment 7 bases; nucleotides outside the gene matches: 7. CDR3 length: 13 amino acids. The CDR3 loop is CAWSMGRGDEAFF. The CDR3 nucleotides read TGTGCCTGGAGTATGGGCAGGGGGGATGAAGCTTTCTTT.

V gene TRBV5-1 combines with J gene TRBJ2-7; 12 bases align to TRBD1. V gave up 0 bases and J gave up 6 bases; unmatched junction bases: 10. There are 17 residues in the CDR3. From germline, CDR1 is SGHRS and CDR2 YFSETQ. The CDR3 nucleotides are TGCGCCAGCAGCTTGGCCCCCAACCGGGACAGGGGGCTCGAGCAGTACTTC. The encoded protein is CASSLAPNRDRGLEQYF.

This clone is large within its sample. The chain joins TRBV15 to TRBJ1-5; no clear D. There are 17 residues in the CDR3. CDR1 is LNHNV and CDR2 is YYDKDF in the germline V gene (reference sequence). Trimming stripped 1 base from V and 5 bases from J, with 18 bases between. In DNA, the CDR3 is TGTGCCACCAGCAGAGGGGCAGTCGGGGAGGCCTATCAGCCCCAGCATTTT. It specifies CATSRGAVGEAYQPQHF. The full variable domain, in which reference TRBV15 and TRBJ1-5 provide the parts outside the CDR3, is DAMVIQNPRYQVTQFGKPVTLSCSQTLNHNVMYWYQQKSSQAPKLLFHYYDKDFNNEADTPDNFQSRRPNTSFCFLDIRSPGLGDTAMYLCATSRGAVGEAYQPQHFGDGTRLSIL.

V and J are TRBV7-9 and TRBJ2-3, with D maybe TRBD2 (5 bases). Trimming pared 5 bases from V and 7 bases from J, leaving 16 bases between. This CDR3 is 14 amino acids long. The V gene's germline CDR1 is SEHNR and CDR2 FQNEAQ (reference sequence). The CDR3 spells CASSRRSLEYTQYF. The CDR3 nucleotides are TGTGCCAGCAGCCGGAGGTCTCTTGAATATACGCAGTATTTT.

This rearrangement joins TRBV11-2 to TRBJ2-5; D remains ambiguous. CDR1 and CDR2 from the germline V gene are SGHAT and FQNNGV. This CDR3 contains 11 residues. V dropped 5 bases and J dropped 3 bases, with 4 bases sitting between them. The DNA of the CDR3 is TGTGCCAGCAGCCTTAAAGAGACCCAGTACTTC. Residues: CASSLKETQYF. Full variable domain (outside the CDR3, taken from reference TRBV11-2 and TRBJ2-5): EAGVAQSPRYKIIEKRQSVAFWCNPISGHATLYWYQQILGQGPKLLIQFQNNGVVDDSQLPKDRFSAERLKGVDSTLKIQPAKLEDSAVYLCASSLKETQYFGPGTRLLVL.

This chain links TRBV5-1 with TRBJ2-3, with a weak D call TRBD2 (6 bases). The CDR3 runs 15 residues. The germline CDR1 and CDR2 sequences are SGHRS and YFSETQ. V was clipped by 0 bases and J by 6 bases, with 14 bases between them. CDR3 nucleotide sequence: TGCGCCAGCAGCTTGGATAGCGGTCCCAGGGATACGCAGTATTTT. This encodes CASSLDSGPRDTQYF.

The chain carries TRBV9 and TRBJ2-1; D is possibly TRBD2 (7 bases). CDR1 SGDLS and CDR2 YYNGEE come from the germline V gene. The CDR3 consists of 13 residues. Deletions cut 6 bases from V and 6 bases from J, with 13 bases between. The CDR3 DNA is TGTGCCAGCAAGGGAGGGGGGAGCAATGAGCAGTTCTTC. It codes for CASKGGGSNEQFF.

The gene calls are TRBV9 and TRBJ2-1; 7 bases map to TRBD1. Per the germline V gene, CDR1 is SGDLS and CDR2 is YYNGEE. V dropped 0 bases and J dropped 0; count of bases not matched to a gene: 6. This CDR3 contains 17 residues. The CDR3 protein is CASSVEGGRSSYNEQFF. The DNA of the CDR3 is TGTGCCAGCAGCGTAGAAGGGGGCAGGAGCTCCTACAATGAGCAGTTCTTC.

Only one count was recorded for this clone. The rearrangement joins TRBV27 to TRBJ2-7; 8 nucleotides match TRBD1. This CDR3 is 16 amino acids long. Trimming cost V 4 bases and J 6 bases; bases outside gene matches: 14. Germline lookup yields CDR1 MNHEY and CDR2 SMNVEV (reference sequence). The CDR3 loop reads CASSSPGQGKYFEQYF. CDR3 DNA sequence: TGTGCCAGCAGTTCCCCCGGACAGGGAAAGTACTTCGAGCAGTACTTC.

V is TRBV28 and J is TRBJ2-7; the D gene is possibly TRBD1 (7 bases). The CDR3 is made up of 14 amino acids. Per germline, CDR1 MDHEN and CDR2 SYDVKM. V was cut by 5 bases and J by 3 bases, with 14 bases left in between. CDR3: CASSPDREVYEQYF. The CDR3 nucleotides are TGTGCCAGCAGTCCCGACAGGGAGGTCTACGAGCAGTACTTC.

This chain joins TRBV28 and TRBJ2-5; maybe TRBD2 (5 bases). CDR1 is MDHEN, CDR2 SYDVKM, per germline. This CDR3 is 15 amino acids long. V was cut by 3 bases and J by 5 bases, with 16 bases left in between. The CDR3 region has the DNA TGTGCCAGCAGTTTGTCACCTAACCGGGGTGAGACCCAGTACTTC. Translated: CASSLSPNRGETQYF.

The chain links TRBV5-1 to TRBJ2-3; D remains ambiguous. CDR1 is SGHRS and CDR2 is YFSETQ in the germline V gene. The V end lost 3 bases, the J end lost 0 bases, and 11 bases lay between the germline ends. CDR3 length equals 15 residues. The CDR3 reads CASSYSGVSTDTQYF. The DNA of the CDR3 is TGCGCCAGCAGCTACTCTGGAGTCAGCACAGATACGCAGTATTTT.